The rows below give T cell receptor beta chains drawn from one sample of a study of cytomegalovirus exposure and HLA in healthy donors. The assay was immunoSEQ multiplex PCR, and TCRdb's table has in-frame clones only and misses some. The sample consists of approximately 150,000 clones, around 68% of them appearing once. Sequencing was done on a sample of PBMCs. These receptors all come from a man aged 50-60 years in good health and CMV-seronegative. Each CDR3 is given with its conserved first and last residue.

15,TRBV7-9,CSSSLLDRGLNIQYF
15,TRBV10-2,CASSWTGDTPDTQYF
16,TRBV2,CASSEIGTGMGNEQFF
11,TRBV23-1,CARRGSDTQYF
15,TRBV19,CASSIPGRGTYEQYF
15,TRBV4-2,CASSQDKGVDYGYTF
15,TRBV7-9,CASSRPGGGVYEQYF
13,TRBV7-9,CSSSLSPSEKLFF
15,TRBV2,CASSEVHNSNQPQHF
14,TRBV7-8,CASSLQTGVGELFF
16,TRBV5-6,CASSLRGTGHHYEQYF
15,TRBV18,CASSGLQGASYEQYF
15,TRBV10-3,CAISEGDRGTDTQYF
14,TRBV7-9,CASSFSTAYNEQFF
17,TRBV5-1,CASSLDGQGPAYYGYTF
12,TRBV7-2,CASSLEIRGAFF
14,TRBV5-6,CASSGDRFNEKLFF
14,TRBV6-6,CASSRELSTDTQYF
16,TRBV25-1,CASSWGGGRNTGELFF
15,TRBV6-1,CASSEQRTGGEKLFF
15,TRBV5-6,CASSGTSGGEDTQYF
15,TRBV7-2,CASSLRTGGDQPQHF